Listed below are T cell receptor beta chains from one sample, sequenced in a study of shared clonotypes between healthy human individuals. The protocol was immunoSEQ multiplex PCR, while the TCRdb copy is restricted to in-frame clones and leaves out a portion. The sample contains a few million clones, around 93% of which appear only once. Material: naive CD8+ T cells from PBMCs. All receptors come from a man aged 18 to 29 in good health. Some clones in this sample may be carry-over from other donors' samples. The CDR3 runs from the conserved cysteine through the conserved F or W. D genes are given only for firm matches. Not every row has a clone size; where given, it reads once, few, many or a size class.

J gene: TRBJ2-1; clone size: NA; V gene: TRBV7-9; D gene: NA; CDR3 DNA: TGTGCCAGCAATGGGCTAACTAATGAGCAGTTCTTC; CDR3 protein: CASNGLTNEQFF
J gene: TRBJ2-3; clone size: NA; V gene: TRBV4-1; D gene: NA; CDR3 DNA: TGCGCCAGCAGATCTACTAGAGCCTTAATCGATACGCAGTATTTT; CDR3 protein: CASRSTRALIDTQYF
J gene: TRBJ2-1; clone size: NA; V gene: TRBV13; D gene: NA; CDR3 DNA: TGTGCCTCAGGGGCTAGCGCCTACAATGAGCAGTTCTTC; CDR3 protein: CASGASAYNEQFF
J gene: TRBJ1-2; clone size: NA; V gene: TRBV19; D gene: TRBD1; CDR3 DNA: TGTGCCAGCGGACAGGTCTATGGCTACACCTTC; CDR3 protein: CASGQVYGYTF
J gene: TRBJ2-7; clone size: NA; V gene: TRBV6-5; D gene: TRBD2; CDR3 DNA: TGTGCCAGCAGGCCTCGACTAGCGGACTCCTACGAGCAGTACTTC; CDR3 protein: CASRPRLADSYEQYF
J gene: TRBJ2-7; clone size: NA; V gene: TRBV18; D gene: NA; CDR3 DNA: TGTGCCAGCTCGCCGGACCAGGGATTACAGCCCTACGAGCAGTACTTC; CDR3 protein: CASSPDQGLQPYEQYF
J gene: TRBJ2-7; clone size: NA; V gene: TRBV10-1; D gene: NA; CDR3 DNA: TGCGCCAGCAGTGAAGGCAGGGGATACGAGCAGTACTTC; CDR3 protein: CASSEGRGYEQYF
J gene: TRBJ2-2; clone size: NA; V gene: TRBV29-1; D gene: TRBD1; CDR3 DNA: TGCAGCGTTGTGGGCAGGACAGGGACTACCGGGGAGCTGTTTTTT; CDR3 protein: CSVVGRTGTTGELFF
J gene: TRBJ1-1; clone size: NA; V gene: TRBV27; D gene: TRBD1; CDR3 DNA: TGTGCCAGCAGTTTCAGGGGGCCCGGCACTGAAGCTTTCTTT; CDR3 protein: CASSFRGPGTEAFF
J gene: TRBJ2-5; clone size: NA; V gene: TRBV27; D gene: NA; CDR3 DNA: TGTGCCAGCTCAATCGAAGCGGAGACCCAGTACTTC; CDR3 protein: CASSIEAETQYF
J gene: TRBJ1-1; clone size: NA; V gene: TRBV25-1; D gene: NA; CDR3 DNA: TGTGCCAGCAGTGAAGGACAGAACACTGAAGCTTTCTTT; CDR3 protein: CASSEGQNTEAFF
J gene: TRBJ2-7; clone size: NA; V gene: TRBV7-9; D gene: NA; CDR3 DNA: TGTGCCAGCAGTACAGGCGGACAGACACTCTACGAGCAGTACTTC; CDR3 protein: CASSTGGQTLYEQYF
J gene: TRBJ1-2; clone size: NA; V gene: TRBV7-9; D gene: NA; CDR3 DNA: TGTGCCAGCAGCGACAGCTTACACTATGGCTACACCTTC; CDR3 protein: CASSDSLHYGYTF
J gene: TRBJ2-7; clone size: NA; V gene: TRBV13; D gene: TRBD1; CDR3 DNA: TGTGCCAGCAGCTCCGGGACAGGGGGCGAGCAGTACTTC; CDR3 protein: CASSSGTGGEQYF
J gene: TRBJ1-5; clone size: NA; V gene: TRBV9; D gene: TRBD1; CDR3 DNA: TGTGCCAGCAGCGGGGATGGACAGGGCCATCAGCCCCAGCATTTT; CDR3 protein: CASSGDGQGHQPQHF
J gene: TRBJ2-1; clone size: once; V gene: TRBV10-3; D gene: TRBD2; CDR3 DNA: TGTGCCATCAGTCGACTAGCGGGAGATGGGGGCAATGAGCAGTTCTTC; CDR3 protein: CAISRLAGDGGNEQFF
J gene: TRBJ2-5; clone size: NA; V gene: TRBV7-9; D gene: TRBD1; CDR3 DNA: TGTGCCAGCAGCTACCGGGACAGGGGTCGCGAGACCCAGTACTTC; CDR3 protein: CASSYRDRGRETQYF
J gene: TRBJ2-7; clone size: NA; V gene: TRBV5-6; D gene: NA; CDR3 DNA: TGTGCCAGCAGCTTGGCCGAGGCATTTTTCAAGCAGTACTTC; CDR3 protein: CASSLAEAFFKQYF
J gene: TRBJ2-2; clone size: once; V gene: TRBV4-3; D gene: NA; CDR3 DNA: TGCGCCAGCAGCCAAGGAAAAGGTCGGAGCACCGGGGAGCTGTTTTTT; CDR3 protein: CASSQGKGRSTGELFF
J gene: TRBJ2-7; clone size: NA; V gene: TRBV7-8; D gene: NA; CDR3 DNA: TGTGCCAGCAGCCCCCCAGGAGCCTACGAGCAGTACTTC; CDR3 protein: CASSPPGAYEQYF
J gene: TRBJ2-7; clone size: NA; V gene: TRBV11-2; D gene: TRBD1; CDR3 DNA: TGTGCCAGCAGCTTAGGGGGCAGGGGGTTTCACGAGCAGTACTTC; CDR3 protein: CASSLGGRGFHEQYF
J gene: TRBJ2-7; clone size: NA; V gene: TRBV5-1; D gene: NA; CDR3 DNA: TGCGCCAGCAGCTTTGGTAGCGGATACGAGCAGTACTTC; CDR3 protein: CASSFGSGYEQYF